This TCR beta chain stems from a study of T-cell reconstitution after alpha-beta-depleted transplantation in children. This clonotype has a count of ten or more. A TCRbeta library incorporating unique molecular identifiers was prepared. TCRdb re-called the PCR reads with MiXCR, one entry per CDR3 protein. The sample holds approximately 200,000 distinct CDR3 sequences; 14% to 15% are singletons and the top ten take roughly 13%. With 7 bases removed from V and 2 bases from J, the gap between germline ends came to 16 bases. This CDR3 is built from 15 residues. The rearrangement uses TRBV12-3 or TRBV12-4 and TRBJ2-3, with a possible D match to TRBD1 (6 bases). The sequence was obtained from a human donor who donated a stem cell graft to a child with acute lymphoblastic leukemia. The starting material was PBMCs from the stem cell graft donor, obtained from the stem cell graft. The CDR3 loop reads CASNPLRTATDTQYF. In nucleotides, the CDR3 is TGTGCCAGCAACCCTCTTAGGACAGCCACAGATACGCAGTATTTT.